This T cell receptor beta chain was identified during a study of blood T cell repertoires in COVID-19. At the level of the study: Italy, Spain and the United States were the sources of the convalescent and acute COVID-19 samples. The analysed material was cDNA or gDNA that came from T cells, B-cell-depleted T cells, or PBMCs.

This CDR3 has 13 amino acids. Per the germline V gene, CDR1 is SGHAT and CDR2 is FQNNGV. V was cut by 2 bases and J by 2 bases, with 6 bases left in between. Per the authors' pipeline: How many nucleated cells were present was estimated from reference gene primer amplification. This table comes from immunoSEQ multiplex PCR, and its TCRdb copy is limited to in-frame clones, with some not included. V, J and clone size were drawn from that table, and D and trimming were deduced from the DNA. The data show 160,000 or so clones, with 78% seen just once and about 15% held by the top ten. This chain connects TRBV11-2 to TRBJ1-2; D uncertain. This TCR was recovered from a woman older than 75 with acute or convalescent COVID-19. The sequencing sample was made of peripheral blood. The CDR3 here is CASSLSGNYGYTF. CDR3 DNA: TGTGCCAGCAGCTTATCCGGGAACTATGGCTACACCTTC.